This entry lists 10 T cell receptor beta chains sequenced from one sample in a study of CD8+ T cells in alopecia areata. The treatment is: oral pan-JAK inhibitor, 5-10 mg twice daily. cDNA reverse transcribed from extracted RNA served as the sequencing template. Libraries were prepared by immunoSEQ multiplex PCR; TCRdb keeps only in-frame clonotypes and omits some of them. The sample has approximately 200,000 clones, about 40% seen once. Sample: CD4+ T cells sorted from blood, taken at roughly week 36, from a patient treated with tofacitinib. These receptors were obtained from a human donor with alopecia areata.

In nucleotides, the CDR3 is TGTGCCAGCAGCGGGCGGATAGCGGGGGGCTCGGCTTTCTTT. It encodes CASSGRIAGGSAFF. V is TRBV11-2 and J is TRBJ1-1, with D possibly being TRBD1 (6 bases). Between the trimmed V and J ends, which lost 5 bases and 11 bases, there was a span of 21 bases. This CDR3 is built from 14 residues. The germline gives CDR1 SGHAT, CDR2 FQNNGV.

The chain uses TRBV30 and TRBJ1-1; TRBD1 agrees at 8 bases. This CDR3 is 14 amino acids long. Germline V lookup: CDR1 GTSNPN, CDR2 SVGIG (reference sequence). Trimming took 1 base from V and 7 from J; bases not matched to a gene: 8. The CDR3 loop is CAWSAPGGAGEAFF. The CDR3 bases are TGTGCCTGGAGTGCCCCAGGGGGCGCGGGTGAAGCTTTCTTT.

This chain uses TRBV4-1 with TRBJ2-2, with 12 bases lining up with TRBD2. Losses at the gene ends were 2 bases for V and 4 bases for J; bases not matched to a gene: 11. CDR1 and CDR2 from the germline V gene are MGHRA and YSYEKL. The CDR3 extends over 19 amino acids. The CDR3 region is CASSQSPPSGRAGTGELFF. The CDR3 DNA reads as TGCGCCAGCAGCCAATCCCCGCCTAGCGGGAGGGCGGGCACCGGGGAGCTGTTTTTT.

This clone was seen a few times. The gene calls are TRBV7-3 and TRBJ2-3; D may be TRBD2 (6 bases). CDR1 SGHTA and CDR2 FQGTGA come from the germline V gene. The CDR3 has 16 amino acids. Trimming shortened V by 5 bases and J by 5 bases, and 20 bases separated the two germline ends. CDR3 residues: CASSLTSRGLGDTQYF. The CDR3 nucleotides read TGTGCCAGCAGCCTCACTTCCCGGGGACTCGGAGATACGCAGTATTTT.

This chain connects TRBV25-1 to TRBJ2-1; 10 positions agree with TRBD1. Germline trimming cut 6 bases from V and 9 bases from J; bases unmatched to any gene: 5. Germline V lookup: CDR1 MGHDK, CDR2 SYGVNS. The CDR3 contains 13 residues. The CDR3 here is CASRGQGSAEQFF. The CDR3 region has the DNA TGTGCCAGCAGGGGACAGGGGTCGGCTGAGCAGTTCTTC.

The V and J genes are TRBV28 and TRBJ2-7; D gene uncertain. With 6 bases removed from V and 2 bases from J, the gap between germline ends came to 14 bases. The germline gives CDR1 MDHEN, CDR2 SYDVKM. The CDR3 runs to 14 residues. The CDR3 DNA sequence: TGTGCCAGCAGCCTAACTACCATTACCTACGAGCAGTACTTC. It specifies CASSLTTITYEQYF.

The chain couples TRBV19 to TRBJ2-1; TRBD2 matches 11 bases. The ends lost 3 bases at V and 8 bases at J; junction bases unmatched: 6. Germline lookup yields CDR1 LNHDA and CDR2 SQIVND (reference sequence). This CDR3 spans 15 amino acids. The CDR3 loop is CASSIGLAGGYEQFF. CDR3 sequence (DNA): TGTGCCAGTAGTATCGGGCTAGCGGGAGGCTATGAGCAGTTCTTC.

This clone has only a few counts. This chain joins TRBV29-1 and TRBJ2-1, with D possibly TRBD2 on 6 matching bases. Germline CDR1 reads SQVTM; CDR2 reads ANQGSEA. This CDR3 spans 15 amino acids. V was clipped by 4 bases and J by 2 bases, with 15 bases between them. CDR3 protein: CSVAVSRDPYNEQFF. As DNA, the CDR3 is TGCAGCGTTGCGGTGTCGCGGGACCCCTACAATGAGCAGTTCTTC.

As to this clone: The sample contains more than one DNA sequence encoding this CDR3. The chain has TRBV7-3 and TRBJ1-5, with D unresolved. From germline, CDR1 is SGHTA and CDR2 FQGTGA. The CDR3 is 13 residues long. V lost 0 bases and J 5 bases, leaving 5 bases between the germline ends. The chain's CDR3 is CASSLTRDQPQHF. In DNA form, the CDR3 reads TGTGCCAGCAGCTTAACGAGGGATCAGCCCCAGCATTTT.

This clone showed up many times. The V and J genes are TRBV10-3 and TRBJ2-3; 9 nucleotides agree with TRBD2. There are 14 residues in the CDR3. The V segment lost 0 bases and the J segment 6 bases; nucleotides outside the gene matches: 1. Germline CDR1 ENHRY, CDR2 SYGVKD. This chain's CDR3 is CAISESSGSDTQYF. In DNA form, the CDR3 reads TGTGCCATCAGTGAGTCTAGCGGGAGTGATACGCAGTATTTT.